This T cell receptor (beta chain) was sequenced for a study of metastatic and nonmetastatic thyroid tumors (dated by TCRdb to about 2020). Regarding the study in general: Repertoires were compared across peripheral blood and tumor or nodule tissue samples from malignant and benign thyroid patients.

No patient had received any treatment before thyroid surgery. Using T-cell receptor beta sequencing, the researchers looked back retrospectively at clinical samples from patients, gathered between about 2012 and 2018. For CDR1 and CDR2, the germline V gene lists MDHEN and SYDVKM. Its CDR3 holds 16 amino acids, cysteine through phenylalanine. Left in the record is the CDR3 DNA by itself, 48 bases read in frame from the first base. V drops 5 bases and J drops 0 bases, leaving 13 bases in between. Results the study describes overall, beyond this receptor: TCR beta diversity was reported as significantly higher in malignant tumors than in benign nodules, in both blood and tumor samples.

This clone was counted between two and nine times. No antigen is known for it. The record has no base qualities; no much larger clone is one base away. Library preparation used PCR. The listed sequencing device is Illumina HiSeq 4000. The TCR beta-chain CDR3 region of each patient was profiled by high-throughput sequencing. Under the source paper's analysis protocol: A classifier to discriminate distant-metastatic papillary thyroid cancer patients was built from CDR3 differences across clinicopathological groups. The Shannon index was used to measure repertoire diversity, and the Morisita-Horn index was used to measure how similar tumor and blood repertoires were. In-frame beta chains were kept once TCRdb had trimmed the public reads at Q25 with fastp and called clones with MiXCR. TCRdb's processing, not the authors' own work, is the source of the V and J calls. Present in this sample are over 14,000 clones, more than 3% of which were seen just once. The top ten clones comprise 25% to 30% of the sample.

This TCR was recovered from a female donor with papillary thyroid cancer or a benign thyroid nodule (not recorded which). Some clones in this sample may be carry-over from other donors' samples. Material: tumor tissue. The V and J segments used are TRBV28 and TRBJ1-4, with TRBD1 as a weak D call on 6 bases. The DNA reads as follows: TGTGCCAGCAGTAAAATGGACAGCGCAACTAATGAAAAACTGTTTTTT. It specifies CASSKMDSATNEKLFF.